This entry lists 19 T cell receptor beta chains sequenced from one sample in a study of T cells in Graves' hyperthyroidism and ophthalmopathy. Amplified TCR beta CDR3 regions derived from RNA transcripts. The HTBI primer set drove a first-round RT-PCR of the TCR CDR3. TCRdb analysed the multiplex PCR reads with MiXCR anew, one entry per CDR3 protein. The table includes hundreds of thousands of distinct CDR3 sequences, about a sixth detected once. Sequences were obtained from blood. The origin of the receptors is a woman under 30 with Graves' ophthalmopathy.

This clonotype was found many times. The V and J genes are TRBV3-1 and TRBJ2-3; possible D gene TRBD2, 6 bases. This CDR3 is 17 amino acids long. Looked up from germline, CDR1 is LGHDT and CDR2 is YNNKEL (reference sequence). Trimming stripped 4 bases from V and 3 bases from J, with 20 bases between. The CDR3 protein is CASSRTLGGIRTDTQYF. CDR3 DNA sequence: TGTGCCAGCAGCCGGACCCTTGGCGGGATCAGAACAGATACGCAGTATTTT.

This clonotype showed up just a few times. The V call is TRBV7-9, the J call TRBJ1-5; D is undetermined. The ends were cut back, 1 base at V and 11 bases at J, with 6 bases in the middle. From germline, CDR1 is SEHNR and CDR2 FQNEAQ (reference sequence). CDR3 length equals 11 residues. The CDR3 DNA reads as TGTGCCAGCAGCTTAGGCGGGGCCCAGCATTTT. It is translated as CASSLGGAQHF.

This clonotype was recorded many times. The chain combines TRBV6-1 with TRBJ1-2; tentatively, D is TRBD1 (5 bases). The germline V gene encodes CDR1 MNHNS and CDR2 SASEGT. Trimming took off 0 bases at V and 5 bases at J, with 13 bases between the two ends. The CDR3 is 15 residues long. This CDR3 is CASSEAPGRTYGYTF. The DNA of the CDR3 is TGTGCCAGCAGTGAAGCTCCGGGGCGGACGTATGGCTACACCTTC.

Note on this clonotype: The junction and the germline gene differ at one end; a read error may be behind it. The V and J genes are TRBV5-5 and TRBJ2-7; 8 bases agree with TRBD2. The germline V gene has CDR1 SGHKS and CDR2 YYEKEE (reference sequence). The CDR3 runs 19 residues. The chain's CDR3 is CASSQETSGSMITNYEQYF. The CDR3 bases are TGCGCCAGCAGCCAAGAGACAAGCGGGAGCATGATAACCAACTACGAGCAGTACTTC.

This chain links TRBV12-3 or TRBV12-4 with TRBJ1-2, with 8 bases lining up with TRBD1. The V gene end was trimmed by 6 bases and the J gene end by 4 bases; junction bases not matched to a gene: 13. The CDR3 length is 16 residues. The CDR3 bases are TGTGCCAGCAGGCCAGGGGCAGGGGGCATGGGCTATGGCTACACCTTC. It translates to CASRPGAGGMGYGYTF.

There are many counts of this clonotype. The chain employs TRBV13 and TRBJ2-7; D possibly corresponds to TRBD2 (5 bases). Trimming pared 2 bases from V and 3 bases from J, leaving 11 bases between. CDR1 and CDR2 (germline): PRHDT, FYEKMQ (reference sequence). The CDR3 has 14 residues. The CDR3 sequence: CASSLRGLIYEQYF. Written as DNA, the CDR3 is TGTGCCAGCAGCTTACGCGGGTTGATCTACGAGCAGTACTTC.

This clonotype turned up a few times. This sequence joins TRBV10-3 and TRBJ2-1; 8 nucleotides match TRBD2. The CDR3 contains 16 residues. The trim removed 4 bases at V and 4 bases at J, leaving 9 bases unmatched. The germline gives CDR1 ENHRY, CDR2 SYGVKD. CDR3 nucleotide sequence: TGTGCCATCAGTGGGTATAGCGGGGATTCTTACAATGAGCAGTTCTTC. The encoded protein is CAISGYSGDSYNEQFF.

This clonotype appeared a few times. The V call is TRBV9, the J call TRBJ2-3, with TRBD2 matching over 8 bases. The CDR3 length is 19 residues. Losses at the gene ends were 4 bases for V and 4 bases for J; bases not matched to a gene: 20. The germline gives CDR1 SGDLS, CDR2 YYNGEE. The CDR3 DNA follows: TGTGCCAGCAGCTCACCCCCCGGGTATAGCGGGATACGTCCAGATACGCAGTATTTT. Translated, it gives CASSSPPGYSGIRPDTQYF.

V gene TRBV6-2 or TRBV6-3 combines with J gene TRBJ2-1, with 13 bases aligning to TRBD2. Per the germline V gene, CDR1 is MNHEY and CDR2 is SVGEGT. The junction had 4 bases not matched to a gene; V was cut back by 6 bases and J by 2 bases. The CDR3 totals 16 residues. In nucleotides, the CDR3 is TGTGCCAGCAGAACACTAGCGGGAGGGGCCTACAATGAGCAGTTCTTC. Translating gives CASRTLAGGAYNEQFF.

Written as DNA, the CDR3 is TGTGCCAGTAGTTCCATACTAGAACCTCACAATGAGCAGTTCTTC. Protein sequence: CASSSILEPHNEQFF. This chain uses TRBV19 with TRBJ2-1; possibly TRBD2 for D (5 bases). The CDR3 is 15 residues long. Germline V gene data show CDR1 as LNHDA and CDR2 as SQIVND (reference sequence). The V and J ends lost 5 bases and 5 bases respectively, with 16 bases between them. Combining the CDR3 with reference TRBV19 and TRBJ2-1 gives the whole variable domain DGGITQSPKYLFRKEGQNVTLSCEQNLNHDAMYWYRQDPGQGLRLIYYSQIVNDFQKGDIAEGYSVSREKKESFPLTVTSAQKNPTAFYLCASSSILEPHNEQFFGPGTRLTVL.

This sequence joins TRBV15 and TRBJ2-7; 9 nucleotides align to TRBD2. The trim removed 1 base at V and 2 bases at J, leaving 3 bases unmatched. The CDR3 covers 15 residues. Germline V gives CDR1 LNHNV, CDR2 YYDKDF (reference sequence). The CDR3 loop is CATSRGLAGAYEQYF. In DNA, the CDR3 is TGTGCCACCAGCAGAGGCTTAGCGGGGGCCTACGAGCAGTACTTC.

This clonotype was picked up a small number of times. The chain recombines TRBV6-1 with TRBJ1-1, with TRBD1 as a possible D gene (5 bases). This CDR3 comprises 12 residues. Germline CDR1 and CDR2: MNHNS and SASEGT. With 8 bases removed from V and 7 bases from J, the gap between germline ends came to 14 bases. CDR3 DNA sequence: TGTGCCAGCCTTTATCCGGGGGGTGAAGCTTTCTTT. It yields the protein CASLYPGGEAFF.

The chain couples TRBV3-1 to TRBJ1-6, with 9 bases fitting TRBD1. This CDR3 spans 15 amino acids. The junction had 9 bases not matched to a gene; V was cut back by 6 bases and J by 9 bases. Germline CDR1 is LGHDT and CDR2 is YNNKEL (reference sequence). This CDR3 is CASSLTGGAGSPLHF. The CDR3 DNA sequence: TGTGCCAGCAGTCTTACAGGGGGCGCGGGTTCACCCCTCCACTTT. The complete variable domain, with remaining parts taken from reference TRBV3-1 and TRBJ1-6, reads DTAVSQTPKYLVTQMGNDKSIKCEQNLGHDTMYWYKQDSKKFLKIMFSYNNKELIINETVPNRFSPKSPDKAHLNLHINSLELGDSAVYFCASSLTGGAGSPLHFGNGTRLTVT.

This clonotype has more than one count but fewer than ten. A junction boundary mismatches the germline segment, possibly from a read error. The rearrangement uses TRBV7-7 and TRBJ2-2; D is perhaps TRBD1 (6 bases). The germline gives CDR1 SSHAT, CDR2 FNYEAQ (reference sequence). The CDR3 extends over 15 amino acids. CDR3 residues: CASSLGHWGTGELFF. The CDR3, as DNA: TGTGCTAGCAGCTTGGGACATTGGGGCACCGGGGAGCTGTTTTTT.

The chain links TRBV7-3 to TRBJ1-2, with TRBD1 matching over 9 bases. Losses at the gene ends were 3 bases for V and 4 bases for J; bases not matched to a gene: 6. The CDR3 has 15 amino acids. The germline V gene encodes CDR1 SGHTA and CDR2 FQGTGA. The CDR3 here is CASSFRTGAGYGYTF. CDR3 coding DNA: TGTGCCAGCAGCTTCCGGACAGGGGCCGGCTATGGCTACACCTTC. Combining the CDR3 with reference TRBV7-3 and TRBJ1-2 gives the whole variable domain GAGVSQTPSNKVTEKGKYVELRCDPISGHTALYWYRQSLGQGPEFLIYFQGTGAADDSGLPNDRFFAVRPEGSVSTLKIQRTERGDSAVYLCASSFRTGAGYGYTFGSGTRLTVV.

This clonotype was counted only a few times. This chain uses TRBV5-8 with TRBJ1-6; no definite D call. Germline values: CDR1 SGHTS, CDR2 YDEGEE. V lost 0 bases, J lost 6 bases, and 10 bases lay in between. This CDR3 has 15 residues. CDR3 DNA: TGTGCCAGCAGCTTGGTTACACCGACTAATTCACCCCTCCACTTT. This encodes CASSLVTPTNSPLHF.

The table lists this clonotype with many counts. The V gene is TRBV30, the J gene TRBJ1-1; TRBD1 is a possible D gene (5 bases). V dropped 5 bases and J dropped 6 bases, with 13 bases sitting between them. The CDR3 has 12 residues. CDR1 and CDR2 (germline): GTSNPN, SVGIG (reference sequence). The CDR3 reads CAWARWGAEAFF. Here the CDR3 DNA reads TGTGCCTGGGCCCGATGGGGGGCTGAAGCTTTCTTT. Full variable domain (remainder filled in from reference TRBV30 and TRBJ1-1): SQTIHQWPATLVQPVGSPLSLECTVEGTSNPNLYWYRQAAGRGLQLLFYSVGIGQISSEVPQNLSASRPQDRQFILSSKKLLLSDSGFYLCAWARWGAEAFFGQGTRLTVV.

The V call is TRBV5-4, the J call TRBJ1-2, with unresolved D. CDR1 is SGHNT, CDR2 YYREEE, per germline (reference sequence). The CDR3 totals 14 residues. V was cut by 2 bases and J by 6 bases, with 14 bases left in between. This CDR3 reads CASSLPGLTDGYTF. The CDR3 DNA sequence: TGTGCCAGCAGCTTACCAGGCTTGACCGATGGCTACACCTTC.

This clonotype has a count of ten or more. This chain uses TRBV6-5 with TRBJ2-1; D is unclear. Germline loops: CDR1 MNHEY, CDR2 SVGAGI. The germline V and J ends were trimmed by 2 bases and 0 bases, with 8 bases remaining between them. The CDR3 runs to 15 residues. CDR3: CASSYGTVSYNEQFF. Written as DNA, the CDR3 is TGTGCCAGCAGTTACGGTACGGTCTCCTACAATGAGCAGTTCTTC.